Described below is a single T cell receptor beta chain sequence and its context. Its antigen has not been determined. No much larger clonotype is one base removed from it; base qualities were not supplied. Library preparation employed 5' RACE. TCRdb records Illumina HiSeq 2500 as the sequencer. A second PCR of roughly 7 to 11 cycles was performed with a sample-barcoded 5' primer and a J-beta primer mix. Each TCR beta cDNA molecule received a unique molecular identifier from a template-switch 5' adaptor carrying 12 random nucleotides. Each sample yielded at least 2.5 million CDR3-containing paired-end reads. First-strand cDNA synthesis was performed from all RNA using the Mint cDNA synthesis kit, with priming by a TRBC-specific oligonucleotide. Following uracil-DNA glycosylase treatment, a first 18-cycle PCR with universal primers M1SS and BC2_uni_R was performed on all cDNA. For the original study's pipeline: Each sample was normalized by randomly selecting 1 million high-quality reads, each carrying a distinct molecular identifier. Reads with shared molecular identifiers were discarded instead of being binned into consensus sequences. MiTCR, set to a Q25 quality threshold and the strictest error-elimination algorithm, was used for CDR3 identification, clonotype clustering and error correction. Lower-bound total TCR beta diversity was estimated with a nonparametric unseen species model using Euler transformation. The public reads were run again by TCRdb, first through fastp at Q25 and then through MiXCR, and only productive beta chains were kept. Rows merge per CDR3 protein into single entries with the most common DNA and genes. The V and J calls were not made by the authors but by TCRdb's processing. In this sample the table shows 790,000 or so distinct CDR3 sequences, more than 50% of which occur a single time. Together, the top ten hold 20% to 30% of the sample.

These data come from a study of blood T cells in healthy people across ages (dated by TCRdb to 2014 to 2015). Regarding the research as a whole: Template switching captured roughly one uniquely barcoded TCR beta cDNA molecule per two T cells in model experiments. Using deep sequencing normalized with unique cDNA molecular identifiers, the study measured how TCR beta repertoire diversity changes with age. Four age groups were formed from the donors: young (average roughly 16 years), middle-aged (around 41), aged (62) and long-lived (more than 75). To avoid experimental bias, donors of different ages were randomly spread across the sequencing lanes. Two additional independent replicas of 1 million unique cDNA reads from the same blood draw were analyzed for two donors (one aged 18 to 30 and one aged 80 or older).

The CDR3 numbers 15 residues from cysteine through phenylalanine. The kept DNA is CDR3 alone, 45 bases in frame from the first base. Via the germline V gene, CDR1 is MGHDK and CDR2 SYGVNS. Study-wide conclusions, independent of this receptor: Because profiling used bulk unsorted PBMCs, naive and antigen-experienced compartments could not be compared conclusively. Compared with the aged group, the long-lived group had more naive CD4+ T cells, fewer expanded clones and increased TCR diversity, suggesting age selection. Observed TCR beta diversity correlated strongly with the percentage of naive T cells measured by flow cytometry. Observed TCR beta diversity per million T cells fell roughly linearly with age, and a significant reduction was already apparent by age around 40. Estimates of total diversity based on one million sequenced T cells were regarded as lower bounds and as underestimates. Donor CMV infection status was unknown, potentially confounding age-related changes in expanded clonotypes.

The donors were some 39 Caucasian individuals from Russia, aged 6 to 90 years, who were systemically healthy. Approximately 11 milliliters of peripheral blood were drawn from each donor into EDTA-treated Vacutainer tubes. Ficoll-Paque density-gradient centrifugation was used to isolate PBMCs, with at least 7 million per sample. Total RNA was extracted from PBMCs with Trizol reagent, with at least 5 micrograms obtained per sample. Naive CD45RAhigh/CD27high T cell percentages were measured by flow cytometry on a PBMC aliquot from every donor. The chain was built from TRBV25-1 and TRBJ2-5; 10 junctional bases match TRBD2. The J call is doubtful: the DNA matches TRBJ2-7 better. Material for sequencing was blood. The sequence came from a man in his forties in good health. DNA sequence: TGTGCCAGCAGTGGAAGGACTAGCGGAAACTACGAGCAGTACTTC. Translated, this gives CASSGRTSGNYEQYF.